Sequencing of this T cell receptor beta chain was carried out in a study of T cell changes during pregnancy in multiple sclerosis. Germline CDR1 and CDR2: SGDLS and YYNGEE. The ends were cut back, 0 bases at V and 3 bases at J, with 13 bases in the middle. The CDR3 contains 15 residues. Sequencing used immunoSEQ multiplex PCR; TCRdb keeps in-frame clones, though not all of them. The table shows around 130,000 clones, with roughly 96% occurring only once. The sequence was collected from a female donor with multiple sclerosis, enrolled in a pregnancy study. The chain combines TRBV9 with TRBJ2-7; D perhaps matches TRBD2 (6 bases). The sample was peripheral blood, taken after pregnancy. Here the CDR3 reads CASSVDEGGSYEQYF. The CDR3 DNA sequence: TGTGCCAGCAGCGTAGATGAGGGAGGAAGCTACGAGCAGTACTTC.